These 5 T cell receptor beta chains originate from one sample sequenced in a study of blood T cell repertoires in COVID-19. This table comes from immunoSEQ multiplex PCR, and its TCRdb copy is limited to in-frame clones, with some not included. The sample lists tens of thousands of clones, about 90% occurring once. Material for sequencing was peripheral blood. The receptors shown here come from a woman in her 70s with active COVID-19.

V is TRBV9 and J is TRBJ2-5, with 10 bases matching TRBD2. V was pared by 4 bases and J by 1 base, with 16 bases of the junction left unmatched. The CDR3 is 19 residues long. Per the germline V gene, CDR1 is SGDLS and CDR2 is YYNGEE. In DNA, the CDR3 is TGTGCCAGCAGCCCCAGCGGGTCTAGCGGGGGAAGTCCCCAAGAGACCCAGTACTTC. Encoded protein: CASSPSGSSGGSPQETQYF.

The V gene is TRBV5-4, the J gene TRBJ2-5, with 7 bases identical to TRBD1. The CDR3 length is 15 residues. V lost 0 bases to trimming and J lost 5 bases; unmatched junction nucleotides: 7. In germline, CDR1 is SGHNT, CDR2 YYREEE (reference sequence). In nucleotides, the CDR3 is TGTGCCAGCAGCTTGGGAGACAGGGAACATGAGACCCAGTACTTC. Amino acids: CASSLGDREHETQYF.

This clone was detected once. J is TRBJ2-4 and V is TRBV5-4, with TRBD1 matching over 10 bases. In germline, CDR1 is SGHNT, CDR2 YYREEE (reference sequence). The CDR3 contains 19 residues. Germline trimming cut 3 bases from V and 2 bases from J; bases unmatched to any gene: 14. As DNA, the CDR3 is TGTGCCAGCAGCTCGTCCGGGACAGGGGAGGTTGATACCAAAAACATTCAGTACTTC. As protein: CASSSSGTGEVDTKNIQYF. Together with reference TRBV5-4 and TRBJ2-4, the CDR3 gives the full variable domain: ETGVTQSPTHLIKTRGQQVTLRCSSQSGHNTVSWYQQALGQGPQFIFQYYREEENGRGNFPPRFSGLQFPNYSSELNVNALELDDSALYLCASSSSGTGEVDTKNIQYFGAGTRLSVL.

The rearrangement links TRBV3-1 (or the pseudogene TRBV3-2) to TRBJ1-1, with D unclear. The CDR3 sequence is 15 residues long. V was trimmed by 1 base and J by 4 bases, leaving 13 bases between them. Germline assignment: CDR1 LGHDT and CDR2 YNNKEL (reference sequence). The CDR3 DNA follows: TGTGCCAGCAGCCAAGCGGCGGTAGCGGGCACTGAAGCTTTCTTT. It is translated as CASSQAAVAGTEAFF.

The chain recombines TRBV6-2 or TRBV6-3 with TRBJ2-3; 8 nucleotides match TRBD2. Germline trimming cut 5 bases from V and 7 bases from J; bases unmatched to any gene: 14. The CDR3 is made up of 16 amino acids. Germline CDR1 is MNHEY and CDR2 is SVGEGT. The CDR3 DNA sequence: TGTGCCAGCAGTCGGGGGGGGTCTAGCGGAAGCTATACGCAGTATTTT. Translated, it gives CASSRGGSSGSYTQYF.